One sample yielded the 19 T cell receptor beta chains listed below, sequenced in a study of CD4+ T cells in melanoma. The repertoire was sequenced with immunoSEQ multiplex PCR; TCRdb's copy has only in-frame clones and lacks some. This sample has about 120,000 clones; around 92% occur once, and the top ten carry 3.3%. The sample was peripheral blood. The origin of the receptors is a human donor with melanoma.

This chain joins TRBV5-1 and TRBJ2-2; tentative D call: TRBD1 (5 bases). Trimming stripped 7 bases from V and 0 bases from J, with 10 bases between. The CDR3 is 14 amino acids. The germline CDR1 and CDR2 sequences are SGHRS and YFSETQ. The CDR3 bases are TGCGCCAGCGGACAAACCGCGAACACCGGGGAGCTGTTTTTT. Protein: CASGQTANTGELFF. Variable domain in full (rest from reference TRBV5-1 and TRBJ2-2): KAGVTQTPRYLIKTRGQQVTLSCSPISGHRSVSWYQQTPGQGLQFLFEYFSETQRNKGNFPGRFSGRQFSNSRSEMNVSTLELGDSALYLCASGQTANTGELFFGEGSRLTVL.

The J gene is TRBJ2-1, the V gene TRBV11-3; 12 bases are shared with TRBD1. The CDR3 loop spans 14 amino acids. Germline assignment: CDR1 SGHNT and CDR2 YENEEA. V gave up 5 bases and J gave up 9 bases; unmatched junction bases: 5. CDR3 sequence: CASSPGTGGTEQFF. The DNA of the CDR3 is TGTGCCAGCAGCCCCGGGACAGGGGGCACTGAGCAGTTCTTC.

This clone was counted once. The chain combines TRBV28 with TRBJ2-7; 7 nucleotides match TRBD2. The V gene's germline CDR1 is MDHEN and CDR2 SYDVKM. This CDR3 is built from 15 residues. The junction had 4 bases not matched to a gene; V was cut back by 2 bases and J by 0 bases. CDR3 sequence reads: CASSLEGGTSYEQYF. CDR3 coding DNA: TGTGCCAGCAGTTTAGAGGGAGGGACCTCCTACGAGCAGTACTTC.

The V call is TRBV7-9, the J call TRBJ2-7; 7 nucleotides line up with TRBD1. V was pared by 5 bases and J by 1 base, with 8 bases of the junction left unmatched. Germline-derived CDR1 and CDR2 are SEHNR and FQNEAQ (reference sequence). The CDR3 is 15 residues long. The CDR3 coding sequence is TGTGCCAGCAGCCTCCCGGGACAGCTATCCTACGAGCAGTACTTC. Translated, it gives CASSLPGQLSYEQYF.

The gene calls are TRBV11-2 and TRBJ1-4; maybe TRBD1 (5 bases). CDR1 and CDR2 (germline): SGHAT, FQNNGV. V dropped 5 bases and J dropped 7 bases, with 17 bases sitting between them. The CDR3 contains 15 residues. The chain's CDR3 is CASSPRSLRGEKLFF. Written as DNA, the CDR3 is TGTGCCAGCAGCCCTAGGTCCCTTAGGGGTGAAAAACTGTTTTTT.

The chain couples TRBV5-1 to TRBJ2-2; a possible D gene is TRBD2 (5 bases). CDR3 length equals 15 residues. Germline V gene sequence: CDR1 SGHRS, CDR2 YFSETQ. Between the trimmed V and J ends, which lost 2 bases and 0 bases, there was a span of 8 bases. This chain's CDR3 is CASSFGESNTGELFF. CDR3 bases: TGCGCCAGCAGCTTTGGGGAGTCGAACACCGGGGAGCTGTTTTTT.

This clone has more than one count but fewer than ten. The V call is TRBV6-1, the J call TRBJ2-7, with TRBD2 identical over 11 bases. Germline assignment: CDR1 MNHNS and CDR2 SASEGT. After removal of 0 bases from V and 4 bases from J, the junction contained 5 bases not matched to a gene. This CDR3 is built from 16 residues. CDR3: CASSEASGRAGYEQYF. The DNA for the CDR3 is TGTGCCAGCAGTGAAGCTAGCGGGAGGGCCGGGTACGAGCAGTACTTC.

J is TRBJ2-3 and V is TRBV5-4; TRBD2 matches 10 bases. V was clipped by 7 bases and J by 0 bases; unmatched bases: 8. Germline V gene sequence: CDR1 SGHNT, CDR2 YYREEE (reference sequence). This CDR3 contains 16 residues. This chain's CDR3 is CASGLAGDLSTDTQYF. The CDR3 DNA reads as TGTGCCAGCGGGCTAGCGGGGGACCTAAGCACAGATACGCAGTATTTT.

V gene TRBV30 combines with J gene TRBJ2-7, with D maybe TRBD2 (6 bases). The length of the CDR3 is 12 residues. CDR1 and CDR2 from the germline V gene are GTSNPN and SVGIG (reference sequence). V lost 8 bases and J lost 2, with 13 bases in between. CDR3 in amino acids: CARRDRTYEQYF. For the CDR3, the DNA is TGTGCCAGGCGGGACCGCACCTACGAGCAGTACTTC. Full variable domain (missing parts from reference TRBV30 and TRBJ2-7): SQTIHQWPATLVQPVGSPLSLECTVEGTSNPNLYWYRQAAGRGLQLLFYSVGIGQISSEVPQNLSASRPQDRQFILSSKKLLLSDSGFYLCARRDRTYEQYFGPGTRLTVT.

CDR3 loop: CASSMQVGRETQYF. CDR3 nucleotide sequence: TGTGCCAGTAGTATGCAGGTGGGACGAGAGACCCAGTACTTC. V and J are TRBV19 and TRBJ2-5, with D perhaps TRBD1 or TRBD2 (5 bases each). V lost 3 bases and J lost 4, with 12 bases in between. This CDR3 comprises 14 residues. In germline, CDR1 is LNHDA, CDR2 SQIVND (reference sequence). Supplemented by reference TRBV19 and TRBJ2-5, the full variable domain reads DGGITQSPKYLFRKEGQNVTLSCEQNLNHDAMYWYRQDPGQGLRLIYYSQIVNDFQKGDIAEGYSVSREKKESFPLTVTSAQKNPTAFYLCASSMQVGRETQYFGPGTRLLVL.

The chain links TRBV7-9 to TRBJ1-3; no firm D call. V lost 5 bases and J lost 0, with 8 bases in between. The CDR3 is 14 amino acids. Germline-derived CDR1 and CDR2 are SEHNR and FQNEAQ (reference sequence). CDR3: CASSPRNSGNTIYF. Here the CDR3 DNA reads TGTGCCAGCAGCCCACGCAACTCTGGAAACACCATATATTTT.

The V call is TRBV11-1, the J call TRBJ2-3; either TRBD1 or TRBD2 may supply D (5 bases each). V was clipped by 5 bases and J by 0 bases, with 18 bases between them. This CDR3 spans 17 amino acids. From germline, CDR1 is SGHAT and CDR2 FQDESV (reference sequence). The CDR3 bases are TGTGCCAGCAGCGGTCACCGGGGCGGCACTAGCACAGATACGCAGTATTTT. Protein product: CASSGHRGGTSTDTQYF.

This rearrangement joins TRBV7-9 to TRBJ2-1, with D possibly TRBD2 on 6 matching bases. This CDR3 contains 13 residues. Germline lookup yields CDR1 SEHNR and CDR2 FQNEAQ (reference sequence). The CDR3 nucleotides are TGTGTCGCGGGGAGCGTATCCTACAATGAGCAGTTCTTC. Protein: CVAGSVSYNEQFF.

The genes are TRBV7-2 and TRBJ1-5; D is uncertain. CDR3 length: 12 amino acids. Germline V gene lookup returns CDR1 SGHTA and CDR2 FQGNSA. Trimming shortened V by 0 bases and J by 6 bases, and 3 bases separated the two germline ends. DNA of the CDR3: TGTGCCAGCAGCTTAGCCGGTCAGCCCCAGCATTTT. Translating gives CASSLAGQPQHF.

The chain links TRBV14 to TRBJ2-3; the match to TRBD2 covers 10 bases. Trimming removed 4 bases from V and 5 bases from J; junction bases left unmatched: 3. The CDR3 consists of 14 residues. The germline V gene encodes CDR1 SGHDN and CDR2 FVKESK. The CDR3 bases are TGTGCCAGCAGCCCTCGACTAGCGGGAGATACGCAGTATTTT. As protein: CASSPRLAGDTQYF.

The CDR3 DNA is TGTGCCAGCAGTTACGCACGACTAGCGGGCTACGAGCAGTACTTC. Translating gives CASSYARLAGYEQYF. V usage is TRBV7-9 and J usage is TRBJ2-7, with TRBD2 identical over 10 bases. The CDR3 runs to 15 residues. J lost 3 bases, V lost 6 bases, and 8 bases had no gene match. Germline CDR1 SEHNR, CDR2 FQNEAQ (reference sequence).

V usage is TRBV4-2 and J usage is TRBJ2-5, with 8 positions matching TRBD1. Losses at the gene ends were 1 base for V and 4 bases for J; bases not matched to a gene: 2. The CDR3 contains 14 residues. Germline CDR1 reads LGHNA; CDR2 reads YNFKEQ. The chain's CDR3 is CASSQGQGLETQYF. The CDR3 nucleotides read TGTGCCAGCAGCCAAGGACAGGGGTTAGAGACCCAGTACTTC.

J is TRBJ1-1 and V is TRBV11-2, with D perhaps matching TRBD1 (5 bases). This CDR3 has 13 residues. Trimming took off 8 bases at V and 5 bases at J, with 15 bases between the two ends. The germline V gene has CDR1 SGHAT and CDR2 FQNNGV. CDR3 nucleotides: TGTGCCAGCGCCGCGGGGCTGCAAACTGAAGCTTTCTTT. Its protein is CASAAGLQTEAFF. Drawing the rest from reference TRBV11-2 and TRBJ1-1, the complete variable domain is EAGVAQSPRYKIIEKRQSVAFWCNPISGHATLYWYQQILGQGPKLLIQFQNNGVVDDSQLPKDRFSAERLKGVDSTLKIQPAKLEDSAVYLCASAAGLQTEAFFGQGTRLTVV.

The V gene is TRBV2, the J gene TRBJ1-2, with 10 bases lining up with TRBD1. This CDR3 comprises 15 residues. J was trimmed by 7 bases and V by 5 bases; bases with no gene match: 10. Germline V gene data show CDR1 as SNHLY and CDR2 as FYNNEI. The CDR3 coding sequence is TGTGCCAGCAGTAGAGAATGGACAGGGGGAGGTGGCTACACCTTC. It specifies CASSREWTGGGGYTF.